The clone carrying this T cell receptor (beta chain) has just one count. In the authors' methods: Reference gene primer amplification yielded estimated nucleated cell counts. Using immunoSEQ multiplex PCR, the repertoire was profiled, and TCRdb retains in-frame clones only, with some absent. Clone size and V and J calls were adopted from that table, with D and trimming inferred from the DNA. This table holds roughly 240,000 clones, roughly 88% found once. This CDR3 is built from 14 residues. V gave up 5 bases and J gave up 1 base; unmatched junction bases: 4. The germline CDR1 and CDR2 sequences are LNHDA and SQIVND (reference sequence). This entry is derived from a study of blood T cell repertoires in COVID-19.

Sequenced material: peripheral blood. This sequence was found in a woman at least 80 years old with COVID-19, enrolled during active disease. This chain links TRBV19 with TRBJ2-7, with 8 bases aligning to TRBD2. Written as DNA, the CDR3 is TGTGCCAGTAGTGCCCCGGGGGGGTCCTACGAGCAGTACTTC. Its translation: CASSAPGGSYEQYF. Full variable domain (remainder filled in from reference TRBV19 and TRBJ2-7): DGGITQSPKYLFRKEGQNVTLSCEQNLNHDAMYWYRQDPGQGLRLIYYSQIVNDFQKGDIAEGYSVSREKKESFPLTVTSAQKNPTAFYLCASSAPGGSYEQYFGPGTRLTVT.